The T cell receptor beta chain under discussion was sequenced for a study of shared clonotypes between healthy human individuals. Each of the donors was a healthy adult who was HIV-negative and had not had a recent acute infection or vaccination. CD4+ cells were split into CD45RA+ naive and CD45RA-negative memory subsets. Germline V gene lookup returns CDR1 MDHEN and CDR2 SYDVKM. This CDR3 is 13 amino acids long. Trimming removed 5 bases from V and 3 bases from J; junction bases left unmatched: 3. Using immunoSEQ multiplex PCR, the repertoire was profiled, and TCRdb retains in-frame clones only, with some absent. The table records millions of clones, approximately 94% of them present only once.

The sample consisted of naive CD4+ T cells sorted from blood. Documented subset: CD45RA+ positively selected. The chain couples TRBV28 to TRBJ2-7; 8 nucleotides line up with TRBD1. The receptor comes from a young man in good health. The CDR3, as DNA: TGTGCCAGCAGTCGAGACAGGGGCTACGAGCAGTACTTC. The encoded protein is CASSRDRGYEQYF.